The 10 T cell receptor beta chains presented below share a single source sample, sequenced in a study of T cell repertoires in cytomegalovirus infection. No antigen is known for these receptors. TCRdb processed the reads anew with MiXCR; each CDR3 protein has one entry. Of fewer than 900,000 distinct CDR3 sequences in the sample, roughly 29% were seen once. This material consisted of cultured CD8+ T cells from PBMCs, taken from culture after CMV antigen stimulation. These receptors all stem from a human donor in good health (CMV status not recorded). Some clones in this sample may be carry-over from other donors' samples.

This clonotype turned up a few times. The CDR3 bases are TGTGCCAGTAGTATATATCGACAGATGAACACTGAAGCTTTCTTT. It is translated as CASSIYRQMNTEAFF. This rearrangement joins TRBV19 to TRBJ1-1, with TRBD1 as a possible D gene (5 bases). This CDR3 has 15 residues. Trimming left V 2 bases short and J 0 bases short, with 10 bases between. CDR1 LNHDA and CDR2 SQIVND come from the germline V gene (reference sequence).

The CDR3 DNA is TGTGCCAGCAGTTTCTCAACAGGGGGGACCTACGAGCAGTACGTC. Amino acids: CASSFSTGGTYEQYV. The chain couples TRBV6-2 or TRBV6-3 to TRBJ2-7, with 8 positions matching TRBD1. The CDR3 contains 15 residues. J lost 2 bases, V lost 4 bases, and 7 bases had no gene match. CDR1 is MNHEY and CDR2 is SVGEGT in the germline V gene.

This chain joins TRBV12-3 or TRBV12-4 and TRBJ2-5; a possible D gene is TRBD2 (6 bases). Trimming cost V 5 bases and J 7 bases, with 17 bases left between them. This CDR3 comprises 14 residues. For the CDR3, the DNA is TGTGCCAGCAGTACCCTTCGGGGGAGCGGGACCCAGTACTTC. Its protein product is CASSTLRGSGTQYF.

This clonotype was seen repeatedly, ten times or more. The chain is built from TRBV6-5 and TRBJ2-1, with TRBD2 as a possible D gene (5 bases). V dropped 2 bases and J dropped 5 bases, with 10 bases sitting between them. This CDR3 has 14 residues. Germline CDR1 is MNHEY and CDR2 is SVGAGI. The chain's CDR3 is CASSYRPTNNEQFF. CDR3 nucleotides: TGTGCCAGCAGTTACAGGCCGACTAACAATGAGCAGTTCTTC.

The rearrangement uses TRBV10-3 and TRBJ2-5; 10 bases fit TRBD1. The CDR3 consists of 14 residues. The trim removed 6 bases at V and 5 bases at J, leaving 6 bases unmatched. CDR1 is ENHRY, CDR2 SYGVKD, per germline. CDR3: CAIRGTGARETQYF. The DNA for the CDR3 is TGTGCCATCAGGGGGACAGGGGCTCGGGAGACCCAGTACTTC.

The V gene is TRBV20-1, the J gene TRBJ1-2; possibly TRBD1 for D (5 bases). CDR3 size: 17 residues. From germline, CDR1 is DFQATT and CDR2 SNEGSKA (reference sequence). Trimming stripped 5 bases from V and 0 bases from J, with 22 bases between. This CDR3 is CSAWGPWKPKANYGYTF. The DNA for the CDR3 is TGCAGTGCTTGGGGACCGTGGAAACCTAAAGCTAACTATGGCTACACCTTC.

In this sample, this clonotype turned up once. The V and J genes are TRBV7-9 and TRBJ1-4, with D maybe TRBD1 (5 bases). CDR1 SEHNR and CDR2 FQNEAQ come from the germline V gene (reference sequence). The CDR3 covers 14 residues. Trimming removed 7 bases at V and 7 bases at J, with 16 bases between. For the CDR3, the DNA is TGTGCCAGCACCTACGGGGGACGCGGTGAAAAACTGTTTTTT. Amino acids: CASTYGGRGEKLFF. The whole variable domain, remainder taken from reference TRBV7-9 and TRBJ1-4, is DTGVSQNPRHKITKRGQNVTFRCDPISEHNRLYWYRQTLGQGPEFLTYFQNEAQLEKSRLLSDRFSAERPKGSFSTLEIQRTEQGDSAMYLCASTYGGRGEKLFFGSGTQLSVL.

This clonotype showed up just a few times. This sequence joins TRBV2 and TRBJ1-1, with a possible D match to TRBD1 (6 bases). The V gene's germline CDR1 is SNHLY and CDR2 FYNNEI. The CDR3 sequence is 13 residues long. The V and J ends lost 9 bases and 1 base respectively, with 12 bases between them. CDR3 DNA sequence: TGTGCCAGTCCGACAGGCCAGAACACTGAAGCTTTCTTT. It is translated as CASPTGQNTEAFF.

This clonotype was recorded at least ten times. The genes are TRBV7-3 and TRBJ2-2; possibly TRBD2 for D (7 bases). Trimming pared 2 bases from V and 4 bases from J, leaving 14 bases between. Germline V gene data show CDR1 as SGHTA and CDR2 as FQGTGA. The length of the CDR3 is 16 residues. The CDR3 region is CASSLFAGAGTGELFF. The CDR3 DNA reads as TGTGCCAGCAGCTTATTTGCGGGGGCTGGCACCGGGGAGCTGTTTTTT.

This chain joins TRBV4-3 and TRBJ1-4, with D maybe TRBD1 (5 bases). This CDR3 comprises 17 residues. CDR1 and CDR2 (germline): LGHNA, YSLEER. V gave up 3 bases and J gave up 3 bases, with 17 bases separating them. Written as DNA, the CDR3 is TGCGCCAGCAGCCAGGTGGGACGGCTGGACCCTAATGAAAAACTGTTTTTT. Protein product: CASSQVGRLDPNEKLFF.